Below are 27 T cell receptor beta chains sequenced from a single sample in a study of T cell responses to AZD1222 COVID-19 vaccine. Some clones are missing from TCRdb's copy, which holds only in-frame ones; the method was immunoSEQ multiplex PCR. Here the sample spans 45,000 to 55,000 clones, approximately 86% being singletons. The sample was peripheral blood, taken 28 days after the second AZD1222 dose. These receptors came from an adult who received the AZD1222 COVID-19 vaccine.

The chain couples TRBV7-8 to TRBJ2-1; 8 bases are shared with TRBD2. The ends lost 0 bases at V and 9 bases at J; junction bases unmatched: 10. CDR3 length: 16 residues. CDR1 is SGHVS, CDR2 FQNEAQ, per germline. The CDR3 nucleotides are TGTGCCAGCAGCTTAGCGTTGGCGGGAGGTCTGGGTGAGCAGTTCTTC. This sequence encodes CASSLALAGGLGEQFF.

This clone was counted only a few times. The chain couples TRBV19 to TRBJ1-5; 10 bases agree with TRBD1. J gave up 5 bases and V 1 base, and 2 bases lay outside the gene matches. Germline assignment: CDR1 LNHDA and CDR2 SQIVND (reference sequence). There are 15 residues in the CDR3. Here the CDR3 reads CASSIGDRGHQPQHF. The CDR3 nucleotides read TGTGCCAGTAGTATAGGAGACAGGGGGCATCAGCCCCAGCATTTT. The complete variable domain, with remaining parts taken from reference TRBV19 and TRBJ1-5, reads DGGITQSPKYLFRKEGQNVTLSCEQNLNHDAMYWYRQDPGQGLRLIYYSQIVNDFQKGDIAEGYSVSREKKESFPLTVTSAQKNPTAFYLCASSIGDRGHQPQHFGDGTRLSIL.

This chain connects TRBV14 to TRBJ2-1; 7 nucleotides align to TRBD2. Germline CDR1 reads SGHDN; CDR2 reads FVKESK. The CDR3 spans 16 residues. The trim removed 5 bases at V and 4 bases at J, leaving 11 bases unmatched. CDR3 region: CASSGRGTGLYNEQFF. As DNA, the CDR3 is TGTGCCAGCAGCGGACGGGGGACGGGACTATACAATGAGCAGTTCTTC.

The chain links TRBV6-2 or TRBV6-3 to TRBJ1-5, with unresolved D. The CDR3 covers 13 residues. CDR1 is MNHEY and CDR2 is SVGEGT in the germline V gene. V dropped 2 bases and J dropped 4 bases, with 6 bases sitting between them. Here the CDR3 reads CASSYLENQPQHF. CDR3 in DNA: TGTGCCAGCAGTTACCTGGAAAATCAGCCCCAGCATTTT.

This chain joins TRBV11-1 and TRBJ2-3; 7 bases fit TRBD2. Germline values: CDR1 SGHAT, CDR2 FQDESV (reference sequence). This CDR3 contains 16 residues. Trimming took 5 bases from V and 5 from J; bases not matched to a gene: 13. The CDR3 reads CASSPRLGEGIDTQYF. Written as DNA, the CDR3 is TGTGCCAGCAGCCCCCGACTGGGGGAGGGTATAGATACGCAGTATTTT. The full variable domain, in which reference TRBV11-1 and TRBJ2-3 provide the parts outside the CDR3, is EAEVAQSPRYKITEKSQAVAFWCDPISGHATLYWYRQILGQGPELLVQFQDESVVDDSQLPKDRFSAERLKGVDSTLKIQPAELGDSAMYLCASSPRLGEGIDTQYFGPGTRLTVL.

J is TRBJ2-7 and V is TRBV9; tentative D call: TRBD2 (5 bases). The germline gives CDR1 SGDLS, CDR2 YYNGEE. The CDR3 consists of 15 residues. V was trimmed by 0 bases and J by 1 base, leaving 11 bases between them. The chain's CDR3 is CASSVGARESYEQYF. The CDR3 DNA follows: TGTGCCAGCAGCGTAGGGGCAAGGGAGTCCTACGAGCAGTACTTC.

In this sample, this clone turned up once. The chain employs TRBV7-2 and TRBJ1-5; no reliable D call. The V gene's germline CDR1 is SGHTA and CDR2 FQGNSA. CDR3 length: 14 residues. The V end lost 2 bases, the J end lost 0 bases, and 5 bases lay between the germline ends. CDR3 in DNA: TGTGCCAGCAGCTTATTTGGTAGCAATCAGCCCCAGCATTTT. It is translated as CASSLFGSNQPQHF.

The V and J genes are TRBV28 and TRBJ1-3; possible D gene TRBD1, 6 bases. CDR3 size: 12 residues. Germline V lookup: CDR1 MDHEN, CDR2 SYDVKM. The V end lost 7 bases, the J end lost 3 bases, and 7 bases lay between the germline ends. CDR3 residues: CASTTGGNTIYF. CDR3 DNA sequence: TGTGCCAGCACGACAGGTGGAAACACCATATATTTT.

The gene calls are TRBV12-3 or TRBV12-4 and TRBJ1-2, with 10 bases that match TRBD1. This CDR3 region has 13 residues. V shed 7 bases, J shed 6 bases, and the junction held 5 bases outside the gene matches. Here the CDR3 DNA reads TGTGCCAGCATAGGGACAGGGGAAAATGGCTACACCTTC. Translation gives CASIGTGENGYTF.

The rearrangement uses TRBV18 and TRBJ1-2; D might be TRBD1 (5 bases). V lost 6 bases, J lost 3 bases, and 14 bases lay in between. Germline lookup yields CDR1 KGHSH and CDR2 LQKENI. The CDR3 is made up of 14 amino acids. Written as DNA, the CDR3 is TGTGCCAGCTCGACAGACCCTATGCACTATGGCTACACCTTC. The encoded protein is CASSTDPMHYGYTF.

This chain joins TRBV6-6 and TRBJ1-4, with 10 bases fitting TRBD1. CDR1 is MNHNY, CDR2 SVGAGI, per germline (reference sequence). The CDR3 extends over 16 amino acids. The V and J ends lost 6 bases and 2 bases, in that order; junction bases with no gene match: 6. CDR3 sequence: CASSRDRGRTNEKLFF. The CDR3 DNA sequence: TGTGCCAGCAGCCGAGACAGGGGGCGGACTAATGAAAAACTGTTTTTT.

J is TRBJ2-1 and V is TRBV7-3; perhaps D is TRBD1 or TRBD2 (5 bases each). Trimming shortened V by 5 bases and J by 6 bases, and 11 bases separated the two germline ends. This CDR3 is built from 13 residues. In germline, CDR1 is SGHTA, CDR2 FQGTGA. This CDR3 reads CASSPGRSNEQFF. The CDR3 DNA follows: TGTGCCAGCAGCCCGGGGCGGTCCAATGAGCAGTTCTTC.

The gene calls are TRBV10-3 and TRBJ2-7; a possible D gene is TRBD2 (6 bases). This CDR3 comprises 15 residues. Germline V gene data show CDR1 as ENHRY and CDR2 as SYGVKD. V was clipped by 6 bases and J by 4 bases, with 19 bases between them. In nucleotides, the CDR3 is TGTGCCATCAGCCCGGGACTCCTCCTTCGGTACGAGCAGTACTTC. Protein product: CAISPGLLLRYEQYF.

The chain has TRBV28 and TRBJ1-1; 7 bases map to TRBD1. This CDR3 comprises 13 residues. CDR1 MDHEN and CDR2 SYDVKM come from the germline V gene. J lost 5 bases, V lost 9 bases, and 9 bases had no gene match. CDR3 sequence: CASWTSTGTEAFF. The CDR3 nucleotides are TGTGCCAGTTGGACCTCGACAGGGACTGAAGCTTTCTTT.

This clone was recorded once. The chain is built from TRBV6-1 and TRBJ2-1; TRBD2 is a possible D gene (7 bases). V lost 2 bases to trimming and J lost 8 bases, with 22 bases between them. The CDR3 totals 17 residues. From germline, CDR1 is MNHNS and CDR2 SASEGT. The CDR3 here is CASSENVGGGPWDEQFF. CDR3 nucleotides: TGTGCCAGCAGTGAAAACGTAGGGGGAGGGCCTTGGGATGAGCAGTTCTTC.

This rearrangement joins TRBV28 to TRBJ2-2, with 8 bases fitting TRBD1. In germline, CDR1 is MDHEN, CDR2 SYDVKM. The V and J ends lost 6 bases and 1 base, in that order; junction bases with no gene match: 10. The CDR3 runs to 17 residues. In nucleotides, the CDR3 is TGTGCCAGCAGACTTCACACAGGGGGTGGGAACACCGGGGAGCTGTTTTTT. Amino acids: CASRLHTGGGNTGELFF.

The chain joins TRBV27 to TRBJ1-1, with unresolved D. V was pared by 5 bases and J by 1 base, with 8 bases between. This CDR3 has 13 residues. Germline CDR1 is MNHEY and CDR2 is SMNVEV (reference sequence). The CDR3 loop reads CASSPDPNTEAFF. For the CDR3, the DNA is TGTGCCAGCAGTCCCGACCCGAACACTGAAGCTTTCTTT.

The chain combines TRBV23-1 with TRBJ2-7; 10 nucleotides agree with TRBD1. TRBV23-1 is assigned to the ORF class and has an uncertain function. V lost 8 bases to trimming and J lost 4 bases; unmatched junction nucleotides: 8. This CDR3 comprises 14 residues. CDR3 residues: CASGPGDRGYEQYF. CDR3 in DNA: TGCGCCAGCGGACCCGGGGACAGGGGATACGAGCAGTACTTC.

The chain uses TRBV11-2 and TRBJ1-2; no reliable D call. The CDR3 has 14 amino acids. The V gene's germline CDR1 is SGHAT and CDR2 FQNNGV. The ends were cut back, 1 base at V and 3 bases at J, with 9 bases in the middle. The chain's CDR3 is CASSLGGTHYGYTF. CDR3 nucleotide sequence: TGTGCCAGCAGCTTAGGCGGCACCCACTATGGCTACACCTTC.

The CDR3 DNA sequence: TGTGCCAGTAGTCACACAGGGGGCGCGTCTGGGGCCAACGTCCTGACTTTC. This translates into CASSHTGGASGANVLTF. V gene TRBV19 combines with J gene TRBJ2-6; TRBD1 matches at 9 bases. The CDR3 is 17 residues long. The ends lost 5 bases at V and 1 base at J; junction bases unmatched: 6. Germline CDR1 reads LNHDA; CDR2 reads SQIVND (reference sequence).

The chain has TRBV5-1 and TRBJ2-7, with D perhaps matching TRBD2 (5 bases). V was shortened by 4 bases and J by 7 bases, with 15 bases between the two germline ends. This CDR3 is built from 13 residues. CDR1 and CDR2 from the germline V gene are SGHRS and YFSETQ. CDR3 loop: CASSGSLSGEQYF. The CDR3 nucleotides are TGCGCCAGCAGCGGGAGCCTCTCGGGGGAGCAGTACTTC.

J is TRBJ2-7 and V is TRBV19; 8 positions match TRBD1. The CDR3 sequence is 15 residues long. V shed 1 base, J shed 5 bases, and the junction held 7 bases outside the gene matches. CDR1 is LNHDA, CDR2 SQIVND, per germline (reference sequence). CDR3 residues: CASSIVTGAGDEQYF. The CDR3 bases are TGTGCCAGTAGTATAGTGACAGGGGCGGGTGACGAGCAGTACTTC.

The chain has TRBV19 and TRBJ2-7; 7 nucleotides agree with TRBD1. Germline V lookup: CDR1 LNHDA, CDR2 SQIVND (reference sequence). This CDR3 comprises 12 residues. The J segment lost 1 base and the V segment lost 9 bases, leaving 3 bases of the junction unmatched. CDR3 loop: CASSGQSYEQYF. DNA of the CDR3: TGTGCCAGCTCGGGACAGTCCTACGAGCAGTACTTC.

V gene TRBV27 combines with J gene TRBJ1-5; D remains ambiguous. The CDR3 length is 14 residues. The germline V gene has CDR1 MNHEY and CDR2 SMNVEV (reference sequence). Trimming removed 3 bases from V and 0 bases from J, with 6 bases in between. CDR3 in amino acids: CASSFFNSNQPQHF. CDR3 bases: TGTGCCAGCAGTTTTTTTAATAGCAATCAGCCCCAGCATTTT.

CDR3 loop: CASSPGQDLEEQYF. The DNA of the CDR3 is TGCGCCAGCAGCCCTGGACAGGACCTTGAGGAGCAGTACTTC. V gene TRBV5-1 combines with J gene TRBJ2-7; TRBD1 matches 7 bases. Trimming took 4 bases from V and 7 from J; bases not matched to a gene: 11. CDR1 and CDR2 from the germline V gene are SGHRS and YFSETQ. This CDR3 is 14 amino acids long. The full variable domain, in which reference TRBV5-1 and TRBJ2-7 provide the parts outside the CDR3, is KAGVTQTPRYLIKTRGQQVTLSCSPISGHRSVSWYQQTPGQGLQFLFEYFSETQRNKGNFPGRFSGRQFSNSRSEMNVSTLELGDSALYLCASSPGQDLEEQYFGPGTRLTVT.

V gene TRBV7-2 combines with J gene TRBJ2-7, with 7 positions matching TRBD2. CDR1 is SGHTA and CDR2 is FQGNSA in the germline V gene. The CDR3 is 15 residues long. V gave up 4 bases and J gave up 0 bases; unmatched junction bases: 6. The CDR3 sequence: CASSSVTSASYEQYF. CDR3 bases: TGTGCCAGCAGCTCCGTTACTAGCGCCTCCTACGAGCAGTACTTC.

This clone has just a few counts. The chain joins TRBV30 to TRBJ2-7; 12 nucleotides line up with TRBD2. Germline CDR1 is GTSNPN and CDR2 is SVGIG (reference sequence). The CDR3 runs 17 residues. V lost 1 base to trimming and J lost 2 bases; unmatched junction nucleotides: 9. DNA for the CDR3: TGTGCCTGGAGTGCCCGTCGGACTAGCGGGGCCACCTACGAGCAGTACTTC. Translating gives CAWSARRTSGATYEQYF. Filled out from reference TRBV30 and TRBJ2-7, the complete variable domain reads SQTIHQWPATLVQPVGSPLSLECTVEGTSNPNLYWYRQAAGRGLQLLFYSVGIGQISSEVPQNLSASRPQDRQFILSSKKLLLSDSGFYLCAWSARRTSGATYEQYFGPGTRLTVT.